This T cell receptor beta chain was found in a study of blood T cell repertoires in COVID-19. Measured with immunoSEQ multiplex PCR; TCRdb has only the in-frame clones, and not every one. Here the sample spans some 190,000 clones, approximately 88% being singletons. Input material: PBMCs or T cells enriched from blood (not recorded which). This receptor was obtained from a woman under 40 who had recovered from COVID-19.

The CDR3 reads CASSPGEGLAYEQYF. CDR3 bases: TGCGCCAGCAGCCCAGGGGAGGGACTAGCCTACGAGCAGTACTTC. This chain uses TRBV5-1 with TRBJ2-7; 8 bases align to TRBD2. The germline V gene has CDR1 SGHRS and CDR2 YFSETQ. The CDR3 runs 15 residues. The junction had 8 bases not matched to a gene; V was cut back by 4 bases and J by 2 bases.